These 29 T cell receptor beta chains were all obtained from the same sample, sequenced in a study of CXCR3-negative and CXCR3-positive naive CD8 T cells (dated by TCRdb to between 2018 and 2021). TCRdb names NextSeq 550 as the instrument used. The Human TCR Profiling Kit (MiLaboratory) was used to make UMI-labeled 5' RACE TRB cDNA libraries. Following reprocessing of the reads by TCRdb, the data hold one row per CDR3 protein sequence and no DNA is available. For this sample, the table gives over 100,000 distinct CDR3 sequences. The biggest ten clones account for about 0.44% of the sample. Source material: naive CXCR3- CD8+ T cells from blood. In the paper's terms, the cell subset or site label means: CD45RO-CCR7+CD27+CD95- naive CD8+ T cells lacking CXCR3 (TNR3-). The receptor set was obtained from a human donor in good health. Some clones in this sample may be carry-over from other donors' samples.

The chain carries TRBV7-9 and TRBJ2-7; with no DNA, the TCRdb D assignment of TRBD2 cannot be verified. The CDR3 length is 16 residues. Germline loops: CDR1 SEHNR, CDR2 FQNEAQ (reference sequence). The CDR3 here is CASSWTSGHTLNEQYF.

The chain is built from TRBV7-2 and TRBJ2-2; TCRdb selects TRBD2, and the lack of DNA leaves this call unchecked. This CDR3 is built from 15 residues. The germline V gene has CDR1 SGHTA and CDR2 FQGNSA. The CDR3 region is CASSLGRGGPEELFF.

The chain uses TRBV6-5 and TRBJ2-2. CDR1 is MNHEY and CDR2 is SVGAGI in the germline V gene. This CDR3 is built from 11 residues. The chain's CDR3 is CASSQSGELFF.

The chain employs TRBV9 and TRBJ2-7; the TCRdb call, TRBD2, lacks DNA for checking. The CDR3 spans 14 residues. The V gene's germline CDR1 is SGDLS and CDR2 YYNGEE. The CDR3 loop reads CASSLDSVPYEQYF.

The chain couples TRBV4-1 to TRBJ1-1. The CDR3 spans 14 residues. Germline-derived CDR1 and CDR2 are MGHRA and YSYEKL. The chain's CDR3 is CASSPGLSNTEAFF.

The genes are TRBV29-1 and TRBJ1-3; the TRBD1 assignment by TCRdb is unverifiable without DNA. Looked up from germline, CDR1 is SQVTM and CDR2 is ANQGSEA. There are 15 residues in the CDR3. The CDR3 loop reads CSVEDFGQGVDTIYF.

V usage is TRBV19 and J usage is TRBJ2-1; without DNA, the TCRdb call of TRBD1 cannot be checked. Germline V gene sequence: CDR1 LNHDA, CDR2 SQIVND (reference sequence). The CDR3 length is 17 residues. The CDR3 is CASSIAPEPGGYNEQFF.

The CDR3 sequence: CASSPGTTTYNEQFF. The chain employs TRBV7-9 and TRBJ2-1; the D call from TCRdb, TRBD2, cannot be confirmed without DNA. CDR1 and CDR2 from the germline V gene are SEHNR and FQNEAQ (reference sequence). The CDR3 has 15 amino acids.

CDR3 loop: CASSCYRSTGSVEPQHF. This chain uses TRBV11-3 with TRBJ1-5; no DNA is available, so the TRBD1 call from TCRdb remains unchecked. From germline, CDR1 is SGHNT and CDR2 YENEEA. This CDR3 spans 17 amino acids.

The CDR3 spells CASSPGTAGNTIYF. This sequence joins TRBV28 and TRBJ1-3. Germline V gene data show CDR1 as MDHEN and CDR2 as SYDVKM. The CDR3 totals 14 residues. The variable domain in full, completed from reference TRBV28 and TRBJ1-3, reads DVKVTQSSRYLVKRTGEKVFLECVQDMDHENMFWYRQDPGLGLRLIYFSYDVKMKEKGDIPEGYSVSREKKERFSLILESASTNQTSMYLCASSPGTAGNTIYFGEGSWLTVV.

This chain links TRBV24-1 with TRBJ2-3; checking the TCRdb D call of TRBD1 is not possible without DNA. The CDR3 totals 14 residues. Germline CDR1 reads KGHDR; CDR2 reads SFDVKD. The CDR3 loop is CATRTDRDTDTQYF.

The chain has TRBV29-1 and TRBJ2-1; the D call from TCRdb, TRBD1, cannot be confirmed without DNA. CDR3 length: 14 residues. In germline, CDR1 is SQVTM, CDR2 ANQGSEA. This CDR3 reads CSAEWTGGYNEQFF.

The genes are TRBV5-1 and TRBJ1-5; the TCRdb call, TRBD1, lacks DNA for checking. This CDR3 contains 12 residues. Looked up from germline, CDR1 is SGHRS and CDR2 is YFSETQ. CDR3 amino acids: CALGHPGQPQHF.

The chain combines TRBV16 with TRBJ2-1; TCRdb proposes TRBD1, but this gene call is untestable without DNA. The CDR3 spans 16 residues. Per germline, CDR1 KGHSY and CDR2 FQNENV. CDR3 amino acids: CASSQFGTSSYNEQFF.

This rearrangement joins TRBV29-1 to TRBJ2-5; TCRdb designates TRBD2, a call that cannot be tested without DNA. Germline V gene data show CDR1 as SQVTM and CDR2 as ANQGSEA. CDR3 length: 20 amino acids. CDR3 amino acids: CSVEDLSGLAGVQYQETQYF.

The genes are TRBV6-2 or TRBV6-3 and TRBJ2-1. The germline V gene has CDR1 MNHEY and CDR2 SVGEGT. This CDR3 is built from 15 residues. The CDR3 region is CASSPTQSSYNEQFF.

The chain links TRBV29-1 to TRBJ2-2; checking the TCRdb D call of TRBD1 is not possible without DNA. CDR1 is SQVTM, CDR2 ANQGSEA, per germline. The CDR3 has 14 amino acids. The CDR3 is CSVVGTGNTGELFF.

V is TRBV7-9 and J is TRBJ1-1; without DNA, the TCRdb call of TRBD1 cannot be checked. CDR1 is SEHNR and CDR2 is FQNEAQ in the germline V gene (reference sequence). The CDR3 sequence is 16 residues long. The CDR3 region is CASSSRTGQGNTEAFF.

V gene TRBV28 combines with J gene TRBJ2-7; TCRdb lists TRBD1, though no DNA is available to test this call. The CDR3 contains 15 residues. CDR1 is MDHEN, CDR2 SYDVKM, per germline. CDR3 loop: CASSPYRQGNYEQYF.

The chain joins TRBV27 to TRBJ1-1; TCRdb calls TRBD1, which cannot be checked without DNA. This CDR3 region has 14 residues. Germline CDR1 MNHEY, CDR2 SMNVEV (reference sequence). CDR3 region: CASSQGGSDTEAFF.

CDR3 protein: CASSEAGRGGMEQYF. This sequence joins TRBV2 and TRBJ2-7; TCRdb names TRBD2, which stays unverified in the absence of DNA. Germline V gives CDR1 SNHLY, CDR2 FYNNEI. CDR3 length: 15 residues.

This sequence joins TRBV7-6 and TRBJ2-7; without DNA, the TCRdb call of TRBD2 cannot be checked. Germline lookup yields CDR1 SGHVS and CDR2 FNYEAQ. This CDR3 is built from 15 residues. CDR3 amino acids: CASSLAAGGVYEQYF.

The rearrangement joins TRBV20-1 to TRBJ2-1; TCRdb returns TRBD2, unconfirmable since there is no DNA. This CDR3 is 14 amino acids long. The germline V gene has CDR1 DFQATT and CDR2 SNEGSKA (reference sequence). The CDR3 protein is CSAASGGESNEQFF.

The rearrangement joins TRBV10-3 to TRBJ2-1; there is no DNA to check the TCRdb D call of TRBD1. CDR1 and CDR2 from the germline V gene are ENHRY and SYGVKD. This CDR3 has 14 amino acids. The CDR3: CATYDRALRNEQFF.

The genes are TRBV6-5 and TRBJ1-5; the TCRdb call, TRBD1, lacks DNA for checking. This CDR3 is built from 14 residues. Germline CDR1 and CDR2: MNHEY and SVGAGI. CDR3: CASSYSKGSQPQHF.

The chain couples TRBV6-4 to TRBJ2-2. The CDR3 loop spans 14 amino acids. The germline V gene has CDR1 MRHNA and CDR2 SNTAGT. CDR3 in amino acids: CASSDRPDTGELFF.

The CDR3 is CSVEEADSYEQYF. The V and J genes are TRBV29-1 and TRBJ2-7. Germline assignment: CDR1 SQVTM and CDR2 ANQGSEA. This CDR3 has 13 residues.

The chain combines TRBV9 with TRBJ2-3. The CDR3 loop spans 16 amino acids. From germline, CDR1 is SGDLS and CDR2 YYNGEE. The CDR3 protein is CASSEVSFDLGDTQYF.

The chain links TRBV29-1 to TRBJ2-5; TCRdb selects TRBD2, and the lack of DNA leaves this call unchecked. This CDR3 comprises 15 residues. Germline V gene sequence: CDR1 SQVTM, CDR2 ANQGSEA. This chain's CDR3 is CSVGNRDLAGETQYF.